The entry that follows covers one T cell receptor beta chain sequence. As yet, its antigen is unknown. The source of the sample is a study of T cell responses to AZD1222 COVID-19 vaccine. The study's findings and limits: Rises in breadth and depth of Spike-specific TCRs came after two AZD1222 doses. Possibly, clonal diversity was underestimated; donors were largely white British and included more females.

The germline V gene encodes CDR1 SNHLY and CDR2 FYNNEI. V shed 7 bases, J shed 3 bases, and the junction held 2 bases outside the gene matches. CDR3 length: 13 amino acids. Sequenced by immunoSEQ multiplex PCR; TCRdb stores in-frame clones only, minus some. The table lists some 190,000 clones, around 90% of them singletons. The chain links TRBV2 to TRBJ1-1, with TRBD1 matching over 10 bases. The clonotype originates from an adult in good health. Sample: peripheral blood, taken on day 0 of AZD1222 vaccination. CDR3 nucleotides: TGTGCCAGCATCGACAGGGGGCACACTGAAGCTTTCTTT. As protein: CASIDRGHTEAFF.